This T cell receptor (beta chain) emerged from a study of blood T cell repertoires in COVID-19. Study-level information: Sample material is recorded as cDNA or gDNA derived from T cells, B-cell-depleted T cells, or PBMCs.

The CDR3 runs 19 residues. Germline CDR1 and CDR2: LGHDT and YNNKEL (reference sequence). Trimming took 0 bases from V and 5 from J; bases not matched to a gene: 10. Per the original methods: Reference gene primer amplification in the assay estimated nucleated cell counts. TCRdb's table, derived via immunoSEQ multiplex PCR, lists solely in-frame clones and lacks some. V and J calls and clone size are those listed in that table; D and trimming were worked out from the DNA. The table lists roughly 11,000 clones, 60% to 85% of them singletons. The V gene is TRBV3-1 (or the pseudogene TRBV3-2), the J gene TRBJ2-1, with TRBD2 matching 13 bases. Specimen: peripheral blood. The sequence derives from a man aged 55-75 years with COVID-19, enrolled during active disease. The CDR3 here is CASSQELAGGQRGHNEQFF. CDR3 bases: TGTGCCAGCAGCCAAGAACTAGCGGGAGGGCAACGGGGGCACAATGAGCAGTTCTTC.